The 5 T cell receptor beta chains below come from one sample, sequenced in a study of CD8+ T cells in alopecia areata. Extracted from the samples, RNA was reverse transcribed into cDNA to serve as the sequencing template. TCRdb keeps only in-frame clones here, not all; method: immunoSEQ multiplex PCR. The sample records fewer than 350,000 clones, roughly 60% being singletons. Treatment of the sample: oral pan-JAK inhibitor, 5-10 mg twice daily. The material was CD4+ T cells sorted from blood, obtained at week 24, from a patient treated with tofacitinib. The receptors here all came from a human donor with alopecia areata.

The sample holds a few counts of this clone. The chain uses TRBV29-1 and TRBJ2-6; 10 bases match TRBD1. The CDR3 length is 14 residues. Germline-derived CDR1 and CDR2 are SQVTM and ANQGSEA. V trimming: 6 bases; J trimming: 2 bases; junction bases outside the gene matches: 1. For the CDR3, the DNA is TGCAGCGTCGGACAGGGGGCTGGGGCCAACGTCCTGACTTTC. Residues: CSVGQGAGANVLTF.

The table lists this clone with a count of one. V and J are TRBV25-1 and TRBJ2-7; a weak D match, TRBD1 (5 bases). The V gene lost 1 base and the J gene lost 2 bases, with 9 bases spanning the gap. The CDR3 runs to 14 residues. Germline loops: CDR1 MGHDK, CDR2 SYGVNS. CDR3 nucleotides: TGTGCCAGCAGTGAATGGGGCAGCGCCTACGAGCAGTACTTC. It specifies CASSEWGSAYEQYF.

The chain joins TRBV10-3 to TRBJ2-2; 7 bases fit TRBD1. Germline-derived CDR1 and CDR2 are ENHRY and SYGVKD. After removal of 5 bases from V and 4 bases from J, the junction contained 7 bases not matched to a gene. The CDR3 covers 15 residues. In DNA, the CDR3 is TGTGCCATCAGTCCATCCGACAGGGCCACCGGGGAGCTGTTTTTT. It encodes CAISPSDRATGELFF.

The chain carries TRBV7-9 and TRBJ2-7; no firm D call. The V gene lost 1 base and the J gene lost 6 bases, with 4 bases spanning the gap. Per germline, CDR1 SEHNR and CDR2 FQNEAQ (reference sequence). CDR3 length equals 11 residues. The CDR3: CASSLVTEQYF. CDR3 coding DNA: TGTGCCAGCAGCTTAGTGACCGAGCAGTACTTC.

There are a few counts of this clone. The chain carries TRBV4-1 and TRBJ1-1; perhaps TRBD1 as D (5 bases). The germline V and J ends were trimmed by 4 bases and 6 bases, with 18 bases remaining between them. The CDR3 runs 15 residues. Per the germline V gene, CDR1 is MGHRA and CDR2 is YSYEKL. The CDR3 region is CASSPSVLGTPEAFF. The CDR3 nucleotides are TGCGCCAGCAGCCCGTCAGTGCTAGGGACCCCTGAAGCTTTCTTT.